This is a list of T cell receptor beta chains from one sample in a study of blood T cells in healthy people across ages. TCRdb analysed the 5' RACE reads with MiXCR anew, one entry per CDR3 protein. The sample holds around 1.1 million distinct CDR3 sequences, around two fifths seen once. The sample comprised blood. These receptor sequences come from a man between 18 and 29 years old in good health. Both conserved end residues are part of each CDR3. Fields, in order: clone size, V gene, D gene, J gene, CDR3 protein, CDR3 DNA. The D gene is left open where the match is weak. Size is stated for part of the rows, as once, few or many counts, or as a class when the clone is expanded.

few,TRBV14,-,TRBJ2-1,CASSQYVSSYNEQFF,TGTGCCAGCAGCCAGTACGTGAGCTCCTACAATGAGCAGTTCTTC
many,TRBV12-3/TRBV12-4,-,TRBJ2-1,CASSPSGSTNEQFF,TGTGCCAGCAGCCCAAGTGGGTCAACCAATGAGCAGTTCTTC
-,TRBV4-3,TRBD1,TRBJ2-2,CASSQNRGRNSGELFF,TGCGCCAGCAGCCAGAACAGGGGGCGTAATTCCGGGGAGCTGTTTTTT
few,TRBV2,-,TRBJ2-7,CASSAERDEQYF,TGTGCCAGCAGTGCTGAAAGGGACGAGCAGTACTTC
-,TRBV6-2/TRBV6-3,TRBD2,TRBJ2-2,CASRAGGNTRELFF,TGTGCCAGCCGAGCGGGGGGGAACACCCGGGAGCTGTTTTTT
-,TRBV11-2,TRBD1,TRBJ2-2,CASSLRQGYTGELFF,TGTGCCAGCAGCTTAAGACAGGGGTACACCGGGGAGCTGTTTTTT
-,TRBV7-2,TRBD2,TRBJ2-5,CASRRRGTERETQYF,TGTGCCAGCAGACGGCGGGGGACGGAAAGGGAGACCCAGTACTTC
-,TRBV5-6,-,TRBJ2-1,CASSLETGVKNEQFF,TGTGCCAGCAGCTTGGAGACGGGGGTAAAAAATGAGCAGTTCTTC
few,TRBV12-3/TRBV12-4,-,TRBJ1-1,CASTRGPLVTEAFF,TGTGCCAGCACCCGCGGACCGTTGGTCACTGAAGCTTTCTTT
-,TRBV5-5,TRBD1,TRBJ1-4,CASSLGQGAGEKLFF,TGTGCCAGCAGCTTGGGACAGGGGGCCGGTGAAAAACTGTTTTTT
many,TRBV7-2,-,TRBJ1-6,CASSLKGGSYNSPLHF,TGTGCCAGCAGCTTAAAGGGAGGGTCCTATAATTCACCCCTCCACTTT
-,TRBV6-2/TRBV6-3,-,TRBJ2-1,CASSYGAARSSYNEQFF,TGTGCCAGCAGTTATGGGGCAGCCCGAAGCTCCTACAATGAGCAGTTCTTC
few,TRBV20-1,-,TRBJ1-2,CSAAPGARYGYTF,TGCAGTGCTGCCCCAGGGGCTAGATATGGCTACACCTTC
-,TRBV12-3/TRBV12-4,-,TRBJ2-3,CASSVREQADTQYF,TGTGCCAGCAGTGTTCGGGAACAGGCAGATACGCAGTATTTT
-,TRBV6-5,TRBD1,TRBJ1-1,CASSSGTGGIDTEAFF,TGTGCCAGCAGTAGCGGGACAGGGGGCATCGACACTGAAGCTTTCTTT
-,TRBV20-1,TRBD2,TRBJ2-7,CSAREAERGYYEQYF,TGCAGTGCTAGAGAAGCTGAGCGGGGGTACTACGAGCAGTACTTC
-,TRBV12-3/TRBV12-4,-,TRBJ2-1,CASSSRGAISYNEQFF,TGTGCCAGCAGTTCGCGGGGAGCCATCTCCTACAATGAGCAGTTCTTC
-,TRBV7-8,TRBD1,TRBJ2-1,CASRDRGAYNEQFF,TGTGCCAGCAGGGACAGGGGAGCCTACAATGAGCAGTTCTTC
few,TRBV20-1,-,TRBJ1-1,CSASVRANTEAFF,TGCAGTGCTAGCGTTCGAGCTAACACTGAAGCTTTCTTT
once,TRBV3-1,TRBD1,TRBJ2-3,CASSATGTGVLDTQYF,TGTGCCAGCAGTGCGACCGGGACAGGGGTATTAGATACGCAGTATTTT
-,TRBV27,-,TRBJ2-3,CASNPNPSRTDTQYF,TGTGCCAGCAACCCTAACCCTAGTCGCACAGATACGCAGTATTTT
few,TRBV6-5,TRBD2,TRBJ2-1,CASSYSLAGGYNEQFF,TGTGCCAGCAGTTACTCACTAGCGGGGGGGTACAATGAGCAGTTCTTC
-,TRBV10-3,-,TRBJ2-1,CAISVSGVGLNEQFF,TGTGCCATCAGTGTTTCCGGAGTGGGTCTGAATGAGCAGTTCTTC
-,TRBV12-3/TRBV12-4,-,TRBJ2-1,CASSLRLDYNEQFF,TGTGCCAGCAGTTTGAGACTAGATTACAATGAGCAGTTCTTC
few,TRBV20-1,-,TRBJ1-6,CSALLTDNSPLHF,TGCAGTGCCCTTCTGACAGATAATTCACCCCTCCACTTT
-,TRBV20-1,-,TRBJ1-4,CSARDSRYEERKLFF,TGCAGTGCTAGAGATTCCCGATATGAGGAGAGAAAACTGTTTTTT
-,TRBV5-1,TRBD1,TRBJ2-1,CASSLEGGRSYNEQFF,TGCGCCAGCAGCCTCGAAGGGGGCCGCTCCTACAATGAGCAGTTCTTC
few,TRBV20-1,-,TRBJ2-3,CSAVSGLSSTDTQYF,TGCAGTGCTGTCTCGGGACTTTCTAGCACAGATACGCAGTATTTT
-,TRBV3-1,-,TRBJ2-5,CASSRPGQTSREETQYF,TGTGCCAGCAGCCGCCCGGGCCAAACTAGTAGAGAAGAGACCCAGTACTTC
many,TRBV20-1,TRBD1,TRBJ2-6,CSARHTGGSANVLTF,TGCAGTGCTAGACATACAGGGGGCTCGGCCAACGTCCTGACTTTC
few,TRBV27,TRBD1,TRBJ2-1,CASSLAGQGRNEQFF,TGTGCCAGCAGTCTGGCGGGACAGGGGCGGAATGAGCAGTTCTTC
-,TRBV5-1,-,TRBJ1-1,CASSLAAGPEAFF,TGCGCCAGCAGCTTGGCCGCGGGACCTGAAGCTTTCTTT
-,TRBV2,TRBD1,TRBJ2-1,CASSERDRGVGEQFF,TGTGCCAGCAGTGAACGGGACAGGGGAGTCGGTGAGCAGTTCTTC
-,TRBV15,-,TRBJ2-3,CATSRVPGRDTQYF,TGTGCCACCAGCAGAGTTCCGGGTCGGGATACGCAGTATTTT
-,TRBV9,-,TRBJ2-1,CASSPLPTRADNEQFF,TGTGCCAGCAGCCCCCTACCGACTAGAGCGGACAATGAGCAGTTCTTC
-,TRBV6-1,-,TRBJ1-2,CASSPKNYGYTF,TGTGCCAGCAGCCCTAAGAACTATGGCTACACCTTC
few,TRBV18,-,TRBJ2-5,CASSVDSGGAETQYF,TGTGCCAGCTCAGTCGACAGTGGAGGAGCGGAGACCCAGTACTTC
many,TRBV29-1,TRBD1,TRBJ1-2,CSVPILPGQGFYGYTF,TGCAGCGTCCCGATCCTACCGGGACAGGGCTTCTATGGCTACACCTTC
few,TRBV12-3/TRBV12-4,-,TRBJ1-1,CASSAASGGLDTEAFF,TGTGCCAGCAGTGCGGCTTCGGGGGGTTTGGACACTGAAGCTTTCTTT
few,TRBV7-9,TRBD1,TRBJ1-1,CASSYRGYPNTEAFF,TGTGCCAGCAGCTACAGGGGGTATCCGAACACTGAAGCTTTCTTT
-,TRBV29-1,-,TRBJ1-1,CSTRRTDRNTEAFF,TGCAGCACGCGCAGGACAGACAGAAACACTGAAGCTTTCTTT
once,TRBV30,-,TRBJ2-7,CAWSVRGFTYEQYF,TGTGCCTGGAGTGTAAGGGGATTTACCTACGAGCAGTACTTC
-,TRBV11-2,-,TRBJ2-1,CASSALRGFSYNEQFF,TGTGCCAGCAGCGCCCTGCGGGGTTTCTCCTACAATGAGCAGTTCTTC
-,TRBV6-2/TRBV6-3,-,TRBJ2-7,CASNGGGPYEQYF,TGTGCCAGCAATGGAGGAGGCCCCTACGAGCAGTACTTC
-,TRBV12-3/TRBV12-4,-,TRBJ1-5,CASSLRREPQHF,TGTGCCAGCAGTTTAAGGAGAGAGCCCCAGCATTTT
-,TRBV5-1,TRBD1,TRBJ2-7,CASSLASTGLSYEQYF,TGCGCCAGCAGCTTGGCCTCGACAGGGCTCTCCTACGAGCAGTACTTC
-,TRBV9,-,TRBJ2-7,CASSVSGGVLARKNEQYF,TGTGCCAGCAGCGTTTCGGGGGGCGTTTTGGCTCGGAAGAATGAGCAGTACTTC
-,TRBV7-2,-,TRBJ1-1,CASSLDRRMNTEAFF,TGTGCCAGCAGCTTAGATCGGAGGATGAACACTGAAGCTTTCTTT
-,TRBV20-1,TRBD1,TRBJ2-7,CSARAPGQASYEQYF,TGCAGTGCTAGAGCCCCGGGACAGGCCTCCTACGAGCAGTACTTC
-,TRBV11-2,-,TRBJ1-2,CASSSGTPSMVGYTF,TGTGCCAGCAGCTCCGGGACACCCTCTATGGTCGGCTACACCTTC